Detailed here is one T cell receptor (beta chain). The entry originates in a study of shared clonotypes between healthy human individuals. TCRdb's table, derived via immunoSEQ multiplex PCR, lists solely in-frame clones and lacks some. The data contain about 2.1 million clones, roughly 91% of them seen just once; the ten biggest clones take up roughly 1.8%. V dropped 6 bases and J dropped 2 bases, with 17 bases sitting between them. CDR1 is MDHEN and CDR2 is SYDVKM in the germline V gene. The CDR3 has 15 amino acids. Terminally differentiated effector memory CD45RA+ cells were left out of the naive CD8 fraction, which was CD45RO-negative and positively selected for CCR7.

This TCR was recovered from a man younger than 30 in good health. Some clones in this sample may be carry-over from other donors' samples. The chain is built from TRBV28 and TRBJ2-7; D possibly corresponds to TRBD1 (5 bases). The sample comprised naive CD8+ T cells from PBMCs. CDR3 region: CASRSQGKDTYEQYF. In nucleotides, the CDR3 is TGTGCCAGCAGGTCCCAGGGAAAGGATACCTACGAGCAGTACTTC.